This T cell receptor (beta chain) was observed in a study of neurological immune-mediated disorders. Study at large: Secondary progressive disease was present in 3, and relapsing-remitting disease in about 30, of the 35 or so multiple sclerosis patients.

Time point denoted: longitudinal time-point 3. This clonotype was counted many times. As yet, its antigen is unknown. The CDR3 is 15 residues long. V shed 6 bases and J shed 4 bases, with 18 bases lying between them. It was by 5'RACE with 10-nucleotide random UMIs that the cDNA was made. TCRdb reprocessed the 5' RACE reads with MiXCR, giving one entry per CDR3 protein. The sample has more than 75,000 distinct CDR3 sequences; approximately 4.6% are singletons. Study-wide results and caveats: No expanded-clone CDR3 amino acid sequence recurred across subjects, suggesting private TCR-beta repertoires. HTLV-1-associated myelopathy led in TCR clonal expansion, while multiple sclerosis ranked lowest, below healthy controls.

Sequencing used PBMCs. The chain carries TRBV12-3 or TRBV12-4 and TRBJ1-2, with D perhaps TRBD1 (6 bases). This sequence was found in a woman aged 55-69 years with multiple sclerosis. CDR3 sequence reads: CASSPPDRSVYGYTF. In DNA form, the CDR3 reads TGTGCCAGCAGCCCCCCCGACAGGTCTGTCTATGGCTACACCTTC.